This entry lists 9 T cell receptor beta chains sequenced from one sample in a study of T cell responses to AZD1222 COVID-19 vaccine. TCRdb's copy holds only in-frame clones and misses some; the assay was immunoSEQ multiplex PCR. The repertoire holds about 90,000 clones, around 90% seen once, with 5.2% in the top ten. This sample comprised peripheral blood, obtained on day 0 of MenACWY control vaccination. These receptors came from an adult in good health.

The genes are TRBV27 and TRBJ1-5; D unclear. V lost 2 bases, J lost 0 bases, and 8 bases lay in between. Germline CDR1 MNHEY, CDR2 SMNVEV (reference sequence). CDR3 length: 15 residues. This CDR3 is CASSLTENSNQPQHF. The DNA for the CDR3 is TGTGCCAGCAGTTTAACAGAAAATAGCAATCAGCCCCAGCATTTT.

This chain joins TRBV19 and TRBJ2-5, with no clear D. Germline V gives CDR1 LNHDA, CDR2 SQIVND (reference sequence). The V end was cut by 0 bases, the J end by 5 bases, with 7 bases between. CDR3 length equals 13 residues. CDR3 DNA: TGTGCCAGTAGTATAGAGGGCAGGGAGACCCAGTACTTC. The encoded protein is CASSIEGRETQYF.

This clone has just one count. J is TRBJ2-7 and V is TRBV20-1, with TRBD2 matching over 10 bases. Germline V CDR1 and CDR2: DFQATT, SNEGSKA (reference sequence). With V trimmed by 3 bases and J by 3 bases, 8 bases remained unmatched. The CDR3 is 15 amino acids. The CDR3 DNA follows: TGCAGTGCTAGTCAAGGGGCTAGCGGGAGCTACGAGCAGTACTTC. This gives the protein CSASQGASGSYEQYF.

The chain uses TRBV6-4 and TRBJ1-5; 8 bases line up with TRBD1. Germline trimming cut 7 bases from V and 2 bases from J; bases unmatched to any gene: 4. In germline, CDR1 is MRHNA, CDR2 SNTAGT. The CDR3 is 14 amino acids. CDR3 loop: CASTWTGCNQPQHF. In DNA form, the CDR3 reads TGTGCCAGCACTTGGACAGGGTGCAATCAGCCCCAGCATTTT.

The chain is built from TRBV7-9 and TRBJ2-2; 8 nucleotides line up with TRBD2. Germline V lookup: CDR1 SEHNR, CDR2 FQNEAQ (reference sequence). This CDR3 comprises 17 residues. With 2 bases clipped from V and 4 bases from J, the junction kept 9 bases outside the gene matches. CDR3 in amino acids: CASSLKPLAGSTGELFF. CDR3 nucleotide sequence: TGTGCCAGCAGCTTAAAGCCCCTAGCGGGTAGCACCGGGGAGCTGTTTTTT.

V gene TRBV19 combines with J gene TRBJ1-1; TRBD1 matches 9 bases. The CDR3 covers 14 residues. From germline, CDR1 is LNHDA and CDR2 SQIVND (reference sequence). After removal of 5 bases from V and 4 bases from J, the junction contained 5 bases not matched to a gene. The CDR3 loop reads CASSPDRGGTEAFF. CDR3 nucleotides: TGTGCCAGTAGTCCCGACAGGGGGGGCACTGAAGCTTTCTTT.

This chain joins TRBV7-9 and TRBJ1-6; D is perhaps TRBD1 (5 bases). Trimming removed 4 bases from V and 4 bases from J, with 17 bases in between. The CDR3 spans 17 residues. Germline V gene lookup returns CDR1 SEHNR and CDR2 FQNEAQ (reference sequence). In nucleotides, the CDR3 is TGTGCCAGCAGCTCACCCCGGCAGGGCCAGTATAATTCACCCCTCCACTTT. Its translation: CASSSPRQGQYNSPLHF.

The rearrangement links TRBV7-2 to TRBJ2-3; a possible D gene is TRBD2 (6 bases). The CDR3 covers 15 residues. V was trimmed by 5 bases and J by 2 bases, leaving 14 bases between them. Germline values: CDR1 SGHTA, CDR2 FQGNSA. CDR3 bases: TGTGCCAGCAGCCCGCGGGGAGAGTACACAGATACGCAGTATTTT. Residues: CASSPRGEYTDTQYF. Supplemented by reference TRBV7-2 and TRBJ2-3, the full variable domain reads GAGVSQSPSNKVTEKGKDVELRCDPISGHTALYWYRQSLGQGLEFLIYFQGNSAPDKSGLPSDRFSAERTGGSVSTLTIQRTQQEDSAVYLCASSPRGEYTDTQYFGPGTRLTVL.

Written as DNA, the CDR3 is TGTGCCAGCACCCAGGGAAGAGAGCAGCCCCAGCATTTT. Protein: CASTQGREQPQHF. The chain recombines TRBV2 with TRBJ1-5; D may be TRBD1 (5 bases). Germline V gene lookup returns CDR1 SNHLY and CDR2 FYNNEI. The CDR3 contains 13 residues. The V gene lost 7 bases and the J gene lost 7 bases, with 14 bases spanning the gap.